Listed here is a single TCR beta chain. Methods used by the authors: Without quality scores, immunoSEQ junctional reads could not be filtered like full-length reads. Sequencing used immunoSEQ multiplex PCR; TCRdb keeps in-frame clones, though not all of them. V, J and clone size reflect that table, while D and trimming were determined from the DNA. The sample has some 2.3 million clones, 85% to 95% seen once. Healthy HIV-negative adults without recent acute infections or vaccinations served as donors. Nashville, Tennessee was home to all donors, who were Caucasian adults. This sample was included in a study of shared clonotypes between healthy human individuals. This CDR3 contains 15 residues. Germline V gene lookup returns CDR1 KGHSH and CDR2 LQKENI. The V end was cut by 2 bases, the J end by 0 bases, with 9 bases between.

V is TRBV18 and J is TRBJ2-3; D remains unclear. The sample comprised naive CD4+ T cells from PBMCs. The subset here: CD45RA+ positively selected. The clonotype originates from a man younger than 30 in good health. Some clones in this sample may be carry-over from other donors' samples. The CDR3 protein is CASSPAVVSTDTQYF. The CDR3 DNA follows: TGTGCCAGCTCACCAGCGGTGGTAAGCACAGATACGCAGTATTTT.